Following are 25 T cell receptor beta chains from one sample sequenced in a study of Ad26.COV2.S vaccination and SARS-CoV-2 variants. Treatment of the sample: roughly 20 received Ad26.COV2.S at low or high dose, single or two shots; roughly five received placebo; per-sample allocation not given. Repertoires come from day 63 after the first vaccine or placebo injection. Generated by immunoSEQ multiplex PCR, the TCRdb table keeps only in-frame clones and is missing some. The repertoire holds roughly 300,000 clones, roughly 89% seen once, with roughly 4.8% in the top ten. Here the sequenced sample was peripheral blood, taken in a trial of Ad26.COV2.S vaccine versus placebo. These receptors were collected from a person aged 18-65 years who received the Ad26.COV2.S COVID-19 vaccine or a placebo.

The gene calls are TRBV4-1 and TRBJ1-1, with D unresolved. Trimming stripped 3 bases from V and 4 bases from J, with 9 bases between. Germline CDR1 is MGHRA and CDR2 is YSYEKL. This CDR3 spans 13 amino acids. The CDR3 nucleotides read TGCGCCAGCAGCCAGGGAATCCGCACTGAAGCTTTCTTT. It yields the protein CASSQGIRTEAFF.

As to this clone: The same CDR3 is also encoded by other DNA sequences in this sample. The chain is built from TRBV5-1 and TRBJ2-1; D perhaps matches TRBD1 (6 bases). Trimming removed 4 bases from V and 1 base from J, with 9 bases in between. Germline V CDR1 and CDR2: SGHRS, YFSETQ. The CDR3 length is 14 residues. The CDR3 bases are TGCGCCAGCAGCCCCGGACAGTCCTACAATGAGCAGTTCTTC. This encodes CASSPGQSYNEQFF.

This rearrangement joins TRBV6-1 to TRBJ1-1; perhaps TRBD1 as D (5 bases). V was shortened by 2 bases and J by 10 bases, with 5 bases between the two germline ends. CDR1 is MNHNS, CDR2 SASEGT, per germline. This CDR3 is 10 amino acids long. The CDR3 loop is CASSERGAFF. The CDR3 DNA reads TGTGCCAGCAGTGAAAGGGGAGCTTTCTTT.

V and J are TRBV7-3 and TRBJ2-7; D may be TRBD1 or TRBD2 (5 bases each). Germline V gene data show CDR1 as SGHTA and CDR2 as FQGTGA. The CDR3 runs to 13 residues. Trimming cost V 5 bases and J 4 bases, with 12 bases left between them. Here the CDR3 reads CASSPGTEYEQYF. DNA for the CDR3: TGTGCCAGCAGCCCCGGGACGGAGTACGAGCAGTACTTC.

This rearrangement joins TRBV5-1 to TRBJ2-3; D remains ambiguous. Germline V gene data show CDR1 as SGHRS and CDR2 as YFSETQ. The V gene lost 4 bases and the J gene lost 1 base, with 13 bases spanning the gap. The CDR3 has 15 amino acids. The CDR3 here is CASSGTGMGTDTQYF. DNA of the CDR3: TGCGCCAGCAGCGGCACCGGCATGGGCACAGATACGCAGTATTTT.

The chain couples TRBV5-1 to TRBJ2-3; the match to TRBD2 covers 8 bases. The V and J ends lost 6 bases and 0 bases, in that order; junction bases with no gene match: 6. The CDR3 loop spans 15 amino acids. Per the germline V gene, CDR1 is SGHRS and CDR2 is YFSETQ. The chain's CDR3 is CASTILAESTDTQYF. The DNA of the CDR3 is TGCGCCAGCACCATACTAGCGGAAAGCACAGATACGCAGTATTTT.

This clone came up a few times. This chain uses TRBV11-2 with TRBJ2-7; no reliable D call. V was trimmed by 5 bases and J by 5 bases, leaving 7 bases between them. The CDR3 loop spans 11 amino acids. In germline, CDR1 is SGHAT, CDR2 FQNNGV. For the CDR3, the DNA is TGTGCCAGCAGCCCTTTTCACGAGCAGTACTTC. This codes for CASSPFHEQYF. Filled out from reference TRBV11-2 and TRBJ2-7, the complete variable domain reads EAGVAQSPRYKIIEKRQSVAFWCNPISGHATLYWYQQILGQGPKLLIQFQNNGVVDDSQLPKDRFSAERLKGVDSTLKIQPAKLEDSAVYLCASSPFHEQYFGPGTRLTVT.

The J gene is TRBJ1-5, the V gene TRBV25-1, with D perhaps matching TRBD1 (5 bases). Germline V gene sequence: CDR1 MGHDK, CDR2 SYGVNS. CDR3 length: 13 residues. With 4 bases removed from V and 9 bases from J, the gap between germline ends came to 13 bases. The CDR3 DNA reads TGTGCCAGCAGTGTGGGCAGGGACGGGCCCCAGCATTTT. It encodes CASSVGRDGPQHF.

The chain uses TRBV7-2 and TRBJ1-3; a weak D match, TRBD1 (5 bases). CDR1 is SGHTA, CDR2 FQGNSA, per germline. This CDR3 is 14 amino acids long. V was cut by 1 base and J by 2 bases, with 6 bases left in between. CDR3 sequence reads: CASSLGDPGNTIYF. The CDR3 nucleotides are TGTGCCAGCAGCTTAGGGGACCCTGGAAACACCATATATTTT.

V and J are TRBV19 and TRBJ1-5; no firm D call. The germline V gene encodes CDR1 LNHDA and CDR2 SQIVND (reference sequence). The CDR3 has 11 amino acids. Trimming took off 4 bases at V and 11 bases at J, with 9 bases between the two ends. The CDR3 protein is CASSSGEAQHF. The CDR3 DNA is TGTGCCAGTAGTAGCGGGGAGGCCCAGCATTTT.

The V and J genes are TRBV3-1 (or the pseudogene TRBV3-2) and TRBJ1-2; D is uncertain. From germline, CDR1 is LGHDT and CDR2 YNNKEL (reference sequence). V gave up 2 bases and J gave up 7 bases, with 14 bases separating them. This CDR3 region has 14 residues. CDR3 region: CASSQSWGRSGYTF. CDR3 bases: TGTGCCAGCAGCCAAAGTTGGGGAAGGTCTGGCTACACCTTC.

J is TRBJ1-1 and V is TRBV6-4; D uncertain. Trimming shortened V by 4 bases and J by 0 bases, and 9 bases separated the two germline ends. Germline V CDR1 and CDR2: MRHNA, SNTAGT. The CDR3 sequence is 14 residues long. The CDR3 region is CASSAPYLNTEAFF. Written as DNA, the CDR3 is TGTGCCAGCAGTGCACCGTACCTGAACACTGAAGCTTTCTTT.

The chain has TRBV6-5 and TRBJ1-5; weak D call: TRBD1 (5 bases). This CDR3 is built from 15 residues. Trimming took 6 bases from V and 1 from J, leaving 13 bases between them. Germline CDR1 MNHEY, CDR2 SVGAGI. The CDR3 coding sequence is TGTGCCAGCAGGAAACACCGGGACAGCAATCAGCCCCAGCATTTT. It specifies CASRKHRDSNQPQHF.

The rearrangement links TRBV7-2 to TRBJ2-7; the match to TRBD1 covers 10 bases. Unmatched junction bases numbered 15, after V lost 5 bases and J lost 2 bases. CDR3 length equals 18 residues. Looked up from germline, CDR1 is SGHTA and CDR2 is FQGNSA. The CDR3 sequence is CASSQSHLIGQGAYEQYF. CDR3 in DNA: TGTGCCAGCAGCCAATCTCATTTAATCGGACAGGGGGCCTACGAGCAGTACTTC.

This clone was detected only once. The rearrangement uses TRBV30 and TRBJ2-7; no clear D gene. The V gene lost 3 bases and the J gene lost 0 bases, with 3 bases spanning the gap. This CDR3 is built from 11 residues. Germline V gives CDR1 GTSNPN, CDR2 SVGIG (reference sequence). DNA of the CDR3: TGTGCCTGGAGCATCTCCTACGAGCAGTACTTC. Amino acid sequence: CAWSISYEQYF.

This clone was seen once. The V gene is TRBV7-9, the J gene TRBJ2-7; weak D call: TRBD1 (6 bases). Germline V gene lookup returns CDR1 SEHNR and CDR2 FQNEAQ (reference sequence). Trimming took off 5 bases at V and 1 base at J, with 15 bases between the two ends. This CDR3 contains 15 residues. In DNA, the CDR3 is TGTGCCAGCAGCCCCGGACAGTTATATTCCTACGAGCAGTACTTC. This encodes CASSPGQLYSYEQYF.

A remark on this clone: The same CDR3 is also encoded by other DNA sequences in this sample. CDR3 DNA: TGCGCCAGCAGCTCAAGTACAGGGTCCTACGAGCAGTACTTC. Translated, it gives CASSSSTGSYEQYF. V usage is TRBV5-1 and J usage is TRBJ2-7, with D possibly matching TRBD1 (6 bases). CDR1 is SGHRS and CDR2 is YFSETQ in the germline V gene. V lost 3 bases and J 1 base, leaving 11 bases between the germline ends. This CDR3 is built from 14 residues.

The J gene is TRBJ1-1, the V gene TRBV15; D is uncertain. The CDR3 extends over 15 amino acids. V was clipped by 0 bases and J by 0 bases, with 8 bases between them. Germline V gives CDR1 LNHNV, CDR2 YYDKDF (reference sequence). CDR3 bases: TGTGCCACCAGCAGAGATGCACAGATGAACACTGAAGCTTTCTTT. Protein product: CATSRDAQMNTEAFF. The whole variable domain, remainder taken from reference TRBV15 and TRBJ1-1, is DAMVIQNPRYQVTQFGKPVTLSCSQTLNHNVMYWYQQKSSQAPKLLFHYYDKDFNNEADTPDNFQSRRPNTSFCFLDIRSPGLGDTAMYLCATSRDAQMNTEAFFGQGTRLTVV.

V usage is TRBV6-1 and J usage is TRBJ2-7; D gene ambiguous. CDR3 length: 13 amino acids. The ends were cut back, 3 bases at V and 4 bases at J, with 10 bases in the middle. Germline assignment: CDR1 MNHNS and CDR2 SASEGT. The CDR3 protein is CASSDYVGYEQYF. As DNA, the CDR3 is TGTGCCAGCAGTGATTATGTGGGGTACGAGCAGTACTTC.

The chain recombines TRBV5-1 with TRBJ2-1, with TRBD1 matching over 11 bases. The CDR3 contains 15 residues. Trimming cost V 3 bases and J 3 bases; bases outside gene matches: 2. Germline loops: CDR1 SGHRS, CDR2 YFSETQ. This CDR3 is CASSSGQGGYNEQFF. In DNA, the CDR3 is TGCGCCAGCAGCTCGGGACAGGGGGGCTACAATGAGCAGTTCTTC. Full variable domain (outside the CDR3, taken from reference TRBV5-1 and TRBJ2-1): KAGVTQTPRYLIKTRGQQVTLSCSPISGHRSVSWYQQTPGQGLQFLFEYFSETQRNKGNFPGRFSGRQFSNSRSEMNVSTLELGDSALYLCASSSGQGGYNEQFFGPGTRLTVL.

This chain uses TRBV6-5 with TRBJ1-1; TRBD1 agrees at 7 bases. The V and J ends lost 6 bases and 0 bases, in that order; junction bases with no gene match: 7. Germline lookup yields CDR1 MNHEY and CDR2 SVGAGI. The CDR3 extends over 15 amino acids. The CDR3 nucleotides read TGTGCCAGCAGAAGGGACAGCCATATGAACACTGAAGCTTTCTTT. Protein: CASRRDSHMNTEAFF.

V usage is TRBV7-2 and J usage is TRBJ2-7; 11 nucleotides match TRBD2. CDR1 is SGHTA, CDR2 FQGNSA, per germline. Trimming cost V 4 bases and J 2 bases; bases outside gene matches: 10. The CDR3 loop spans 17 amino acids. In nucleotides, the CDR3 is TGTGCCAGCAGCTACATACGAACTAGCGGGAGCCCCTACGAGCAGTACTTC. Residues: CASSYIRTSGSPYEQYF.

The table lists this clone with a count of one. V usage is TRBV11-2 and J usage is TRBJ2-7; possible D gene TRBD1, 5 bases. CDR3 size: 15 residues. The V gene lost 3 bases and the J gene lost 3 bases, with 15 bases spanning the gap. Per germline, CDR1 SGHAT and CDR2 FQNNGV. The CDR3 is CASSLVTGHLYEQYF. The CDR3 DNA reads as TGTGCCAGCAGCTTGGTCACAGGACACCTCTACGAGCAGTACTTC.

The chain uses TRBV23-1 and TRBJ1-4; no firm D call. TRBV23-1 is recorded as an ORF, its role being uncertain. The CDR3 covers 16 residues. The V end lost 3 bases, the J end lost 5 bases, and 16 bases lay between the germline ends. CDR3 in DNA: TGCGCCAGCAGTCACCCACGATGGGAACCAAATGAAAAACTGTTTTTT. It is translated as CASSHPRWEPNEKLFF.

In nucleotides, the CDR3 is TGTGCCAGTAGTGAGCTGGTTCGCTCACCCCTCCACTTT. It specifies CASSELVRSPLHF. The chain employs TRBV19 and TRBJ1-6; D unclear. Germline CDR1 reads LNHDA; CDR2 reads SQIVND (reference sequence). There are 13 residues in the CDR3. V was shortened by 5 bases and J by 10 bases, with 12 bases between the two germline ends.